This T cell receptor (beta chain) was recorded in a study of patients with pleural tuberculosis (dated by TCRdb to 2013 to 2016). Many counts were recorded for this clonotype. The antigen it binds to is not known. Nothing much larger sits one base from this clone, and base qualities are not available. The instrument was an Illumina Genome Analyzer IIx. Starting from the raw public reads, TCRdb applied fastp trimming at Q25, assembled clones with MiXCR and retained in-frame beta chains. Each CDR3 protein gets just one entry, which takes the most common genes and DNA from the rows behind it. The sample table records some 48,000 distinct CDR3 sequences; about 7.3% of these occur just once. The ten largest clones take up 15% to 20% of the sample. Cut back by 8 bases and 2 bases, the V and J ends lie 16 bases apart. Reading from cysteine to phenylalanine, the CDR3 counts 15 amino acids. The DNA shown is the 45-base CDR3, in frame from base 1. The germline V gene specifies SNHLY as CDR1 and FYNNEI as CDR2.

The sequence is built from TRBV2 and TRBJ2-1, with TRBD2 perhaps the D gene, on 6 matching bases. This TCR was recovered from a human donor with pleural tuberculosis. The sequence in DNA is TGTGCCAGCGACAAATTTGGGGGGACCTACAATGAGCAGTTCTTC. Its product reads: CASDKFGGTYNEQFF.